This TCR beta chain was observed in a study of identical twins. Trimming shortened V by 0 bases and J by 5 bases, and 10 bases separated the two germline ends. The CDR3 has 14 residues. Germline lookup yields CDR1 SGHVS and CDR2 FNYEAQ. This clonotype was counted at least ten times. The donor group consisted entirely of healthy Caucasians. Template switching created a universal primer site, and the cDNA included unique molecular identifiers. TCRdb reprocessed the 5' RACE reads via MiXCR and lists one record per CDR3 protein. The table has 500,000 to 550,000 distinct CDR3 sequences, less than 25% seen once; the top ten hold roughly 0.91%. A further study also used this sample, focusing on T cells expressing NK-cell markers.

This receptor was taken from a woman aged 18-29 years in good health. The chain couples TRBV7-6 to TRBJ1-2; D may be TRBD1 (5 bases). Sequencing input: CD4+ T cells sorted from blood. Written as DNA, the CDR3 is TGTGCCAGCAGCTTAGCGCTGGGGCAGTATGGCTACACCTTC. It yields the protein CASSLALGQYGYTF.